This entry lists 22 T cell receptor beta chains sequenced from one sample in a study of T cells in localized non-small cell lung cancer (TCRdb year 2020). The library relied on the immunoSEQ multiplex PCR assay. Sourced from immuneACCESS, this table was stored by TCRdb with only in-frame sequences that have V and J called. A share of the clones is absent; for the studies checked, an unresolved V gene accounts for under half, and the remainder has no known explanation. This sample holds 90,000 to 95,000 clones; roughly 90% were observed only once. The ten largest account for 4.1% of the sample. This specimen consisted of PBMCs, obtained before any cancer treatment. These receptors were collected from a woman between 35 and 75 years old with stage II squamous cell lung carcinoma.

The chain employs TRBV19 and TRBJ2-3; TRBD2 agrees at 9 bases. CDR1 LNHDA and CDR2 SQIVND come from the germline V gene (reference sequence). V lost 3 bases, J lost 14 bases, and 9 bases stayed unmatched. This CDR3 is 13 amino acids long. The CDR3 region is CASSMAPGTSWYF. DNA for the CDR3: TGTGCCAGTAGTATGGCTCCCGGGACTAGCTGGTATTTT.

This chain links TRBV6-6 with TRBJ2-7; 10 bases line up with TRBD2. The CDR3 extends over 15 amino acids. Germline CDR1 MNHNY, CDR2 SVGAGI (reference sequence). The junction had 5 bases not matched to a gene; V was cut back by 2 bases and J by 4 bases. As DNA, the CDR3 is TGTGCCAGCAGTTACCTAGCGGGAGCGGGATACGAGCAGTACTTC. This codes for CASSYLAGAGYEQYF.

This clone showed up just once. The chain combines TRBV5-6 with TRBJ1-3, with D perhaps matching TRBD1 (5 bases). The CDR3 has 16 residues. CDR1 and CDR2 from the germline V gene are SGHDT and YYEEEE. V was cut by 7 bases and J by 4 bases, with 21 bases left in between. The CDR3 sequence is CASGPGGAYSGNTIYF. The CDR3 DNA reads TGTGCCAGCGGACCGGGGGGTGCTTATTCGGGAAACACCATATATTTT. The full variable domain, its missing parts supplied by reference TRBV5-6 and TRBJ1-3, is DAGVTQSPTHLIKTRGQQVTLRCSPKSGHDTVSWYQQALGQGPQFIFQYYEEEERQRGNFPDRFSGHQFPNYSSELNVNALLLGDSALYLCASGPGGAYSGNTIYFGEGSWLTVV.

The rearrangement uses TRBV5-4 and TRBJ2-5; D ambiguous. Germline CDR1 is SGHNT and CDR2 is YYREEE (reference sequence). The CDR3 spans 14 residues. The V gene lost 0 bases and the J gene lost 5 bases, with 11 bases spanning the gap. The CDR3 DNA is TGTGCCAGCAGCTTGGTTGGGGAACGGGAGACCCAGTACTTC. Translating it yields CASSLVGERETQYF.

A word on this clone: It is unclear where the CDR3 begins or ends on the DNA, so no DNA is shown, and the CDR3 is as TCRdb lists it. The V gene is TRBV4-2, the J gene TRBJ1-2; the table's D gene call, TRBD1, was not cross checked with the DNA. The CDR3 has 17 amino acids, counting both end residues. The V gene's germline CDR1 is LGHNA and CDR2 YNFKEQ. The CDR3: CASSQDFGRGTQGSHTF.

The chain joins TRBV5-6 to TRBJ2-7; weak D call: TRBD1 (6 bases). The germline V gene encodes CDR1 SGHDT and CDR2 YYEEEE. The CDR3 spans 14 residues. The germline V and J ends were trimmed by 0 bases and 4 bases, with 11 bases remaining between them. The CDR3: CASSLAGVAYEQYF. CDR3 sequence (DNA): TGTGCCAGCAGCTTGGCAGGGGTCGCATACGAGCAGTACTTC. Using reference TRBV5-6 and TRBJ2-7 for the parts outside the CDR3, the full variable domain is DAGVTQSPTHLIKTRGQQVTLRCSPKSGHDTVSWYQQALGQGPQFIFQYYEEEERQRGNFPDRFSGHQFPNYSSELNVNALLLGDSALYLCASSLAGVAYEQYFGPGTRLTVT.

The rearrangement links TRBV29-1 to TRBJ2-6; D call uncertain. Deletions cut 4 bases from V and 0 bases from J, with 1 base between. The CDR3 runs 12 residues. Germline V lookup: CDR1 SQVTM, CDR2 ANQGSEA. CDR3 amino acids: CSVGSGANVLTF. In DNA form, the CDR3 reads TGCAGCGTTGGCTCTGGGGCCAACGTCCTGACTTTC.

V usage is TRBV6-5 and J usage is TRBJ1-4; possible D gene TRBD1, 6 bases. Trimming removed 6 bases from V and 6 bases from J, with 14 bases in between. In germline, CDR1 is MNHEY, CDR2 SVGAGI. CDR3 length equals 14 residues. The CDR3 sequence is CASRSQGRDEKLFF. DNA for the CDR3: TGTGCCAGCAGGTCTCAGGGGAGGGATGAAAAACTGTTTTTT.

This clone was detected once. This chain joins TRBV21-1 and TRBJ1-4. TRBV21-1 is recorded as a pseudogene. This CDR3 is 17 amino acids long. CDR3 in DNA: TGTGCCAGCAGGTTCTGTTTATACAAGGTGCATAATGAAAAACTGTTTTTT. It translates to CASRFCLYKVHNEKLFF.

The rearrangement joins TRBV27 to TRBJ2-7; the D gene is possibly TRBD2 (6 bases). The CDR3 runs 15 residues. The germline CDR1 and CDR2 sequences are MNHEY and SMNVEV (reference sequence). Trimming left V 2 bases short and J 3 bases short, with 14 bases between. In DNA, the CDR3 is TGTGCCAGCAGTTTAGACGGGGGTCCTCGCTACGAGCAGTACTTC. It specifies CASSLDGGPRYEQYF.

The chain combines TRBV25-1 with TRBJ2-3; tentatively, D is TRBD2 (5 bases). The V gene lost 5 bases and the J gene lost 0 bases, with 12 bases spanning the gap. The germline gives CDR1 MGHDK, CDR2 SYGVNS. The CDR3 contains 15 residues. This CDR3 reads CASSKAAFSTDTQYF. For the CDR3, the DNA is TGTGCCAGCAGTAAAGCGGCCTTTAGCACAGATACGCAGTATTTT.

J is TRBJ1-6 and V is TRBV28; possibly TRBD1 for D (6 bases). V was shortened by 8 bases and J by 9 bases, with 11 bases between the two germline ends. The CDR3 spans 12 residues. CDR1 and CDR2 from the germline V gene are MDHEN and SYDVKM. As DNA, the CDR3 is TGTGCCAGCTTAGGGGGGAGTTCACCCCTCCACTTT. Residues: CASLGGSSPLHF.

This chain links TRBV10-3 with TRBJ1-4; D is possibly TRBD1 (6 bases). V was cut by 9 bases and J by 8 bases, with 16 bases left in between. Germline loops: CDR1 ENHRY, CDR2 SYGVKD. The CDR3 is 13 amino acids. CDR3 bases: TGTGCCATTGGAGAGGGGGTGGACGAAAAACTGTTTTTT. Translation: CAIGEGVDEKLFF.

The rearrangement uses TRBV5-5 and TRBJ1-2; D remains unclear. Germline V CDR1 and CDR2: SGHKS, YYEKEE (reference sequence). The CDR3 extends over 13 amino acids. Trimming removed 7 bases from V and 3 bases from J, with 13 bases in between. Written as DNA, the CDR3 is TGTGCCAGCTCGACGGAGGTGCACTATGGCTACACCTTC. This sequence encodes CASSTEVHYGYTF.

The chain is built from TRBV12-5 and TRBJ2-1; possible D gene TRBD1, 7 bases. The CDR3 runs to 13 residues. CDR1 and CDR2 (germline): LGHNT, FRNRAP. Trimming removed 7 bases at V and 7 bases at J, with 14 bases between. Here the CDR3 DNA reads TGTGCTAGTGCTCCGGCAGGGGGGAATGAGCAGTTCTTC. Translated: CASAPAGGNEQFF.

CDR3 DNA sequence: TGTGCCAGCAGTCGGACAGTTCGGGAGCAGTACTTC. Its protein product is CASSRTVREQYF. The chain couples TRBV5-6 to TRBJ2-7, with D possibly being TRBD1 (6 bases). Trimming removed 5 bases at V and 7 bases at J, with 13 bases between. In germline, CDR1 is SGHDT, CDR2 YYEEEE. The CDR3 extends over 12 amino acids.

The V and J genes are TRBV5-1 and TRBJ2-7; tentative D call: TRBD1 (5 bases). Between the trimmed V and J ends, which lost 6 bases and 0 bases, there was a span of 13 bases. Per the germline V gene, CDR1 is SGHRS and CDR2 is YFSETQ. This CDR3 comprises 14 residues. The CDR3 DNA reads as TGCGCCAGCACCCCTGGAAGGGGCTCCTACGAGCAGTACTTC. This translates into CASTPGRGSYEQYF.

V and J are TRBV5-4 and TRBJ2-1; maybe TRBD1 (6 bases). The CDR3 is made up of 14 amino acids. Germline lookup yields CDR1 SGHNT and CDR2 YYREEE (reference sequence). Between the trimmed V and J ends, which lost 4 bases and 6 bases, there was a span of 14 bases. The CDR3: CASSKTTGSNEQFF. DNA of the CDR3: TGTGCCAGCAGCAAGACAACAGGGTCCAATGAGCAGTTCTTC.

The genes are TRBV2 and TRBJ2-7; TRBD2 matches 10 bases. The CDR3 has 14 residues. The germline V gene has CDR1 SNHLY and CDR2 FYNNEI. Losses at the gene ends were 6 bases for V and 2 bases for J; bases not matched to a gene: 4. In DNA, the CDR3 is TGTGCCAGCAGAAAAACTAGCGGGACCTACGAGCAGTACTTC. The encoded protein is CASRKTSGTYEQYF.

The chain combines TRBV10-3 with TRBJ1-5; no firm D call. Trimming removed 0 bases at V and 7 bases at J, with 7 bases between. This CDR3 is 13 amino acids long. CDR1 and CDR2 (germline): ENHRY, SYGVKD. CDR3 nucleotides: TGTGCCATCAGTGAGTCGACGGGCCAGCCCCAGCATTTT. Protein product: CAISESTGQPQHF.

This clone was detected a few times. V usage is TRBV7-6 and J usage is TRBJ2-5, with 7 bases identical to TRBD2. The CDR3 is 14 residues long. The germline CDR1 and CDR2 sequences are SGHVS and FNYEAQ. The V gene end was trimmed by 5 bases and the J gene end by 7 bases; junction bases not matched to a gene: 10. CDR3 region: CASSLDPTGGTQYF. The CDR3 DNA reads as TGTGCCAGCAGCCTGGACCCAACGGGGGGGACCCAGTACTTC.

The chain links TRBV4-1 to TRBJ1-2; tentative D call: TRBD1 (6 bases). This CDR3 region has 14 residues. Germline CDR1 MGHRA, CDR2 YSYEKL. With 6 bases removed from V and 6 bases from J, the gap between germline ends came to 17 bases. DNA of the CDR3: TGCGCCAGCAGTCCTCCTACAGGGTTGAATGGCTACACCTTC. It specifies CASSPPTGLNGYTF.